The 8 T cell receptor beta chains given below trace back to one sample, sequenced in a study of T cells in Graves' hyperthyroidism and ophthalmopathy. Researchers took RNA transcripts and amplified the TCR beta CDR3 regions from them. The HTBI primer set served for first-round RT-PCR of the TCR CDR3. In TCRdb, the multiplex PCR reads were re-called with MiXCR into one record per CDR3 protein. This table holds 350,000 to 450,000 distinct CDR3 sequences, 11% to 15% found once. Source material: blood. Receptors originate from a man aged 50 to 60 with Graves' ophthalmopathy.

This clonotype was seen at least ten times. The CDR3 sequence: CSAESGYSNEQFF. The CDR3 DNA reads TGCAGTGCCGAGAGCGGGTACAGCAATGAGCAGTTCTTC. V gene TRBV20-1 combines with J gene TRBJ2-1; the D gene is possibly TRBD2 (6 bases). Germline V gives CDR1 DFQATT, CDR2 SNEGSKA (reference sequence). The CDR3 sequence is 13 residues long. Trimming took off 6 bases at V and 6 bases at J, with 15 bases between the two ends.

The chain has TRBV19 and TRBJ1-5, with D possibly being TRBD1 (5 bases). The germline V and J ends were trimmed by 6 bases and 5 bases, with 14 bases remaining between them. The CDR3 spans 14 residues. CDR1 is LNHDA, CDR2 SQIVND, per germline (reference sequence). The CDR3: CASRGERPYQPQHF. CDR3 nucleotides: TGTGCCAGTAGGGGGGAACGGCCATATCAGCCCCAGCATTTT. Full variable domain (remainder filled in from reference TRBV19 and TRBJ1-5): DGGITQSPKYLFRKEGQNVTLSCEQNLNHDAMYWYRQDPGQGLRLIYYSQIVNDFQKGDIAEGYSVSREKKESFPLTVTSAQKNPTAFYLCASRGERPYQPQHFGDGTRLSIL.

This clonotype came up a few times. The gene calls are TRBV12-3 or TRBV12-4 and TRBJ1-5; TRBD1 might be the D (5 bases). The CDR3 is 14 residues long. With 5 bases removed from V and 0 bases from J, the gap between germline ends came to 8 bases. This chain's CDR3 is CASSADNSNQPQHF. Written as DNA, the CDR3 is TGTGCCAGCAGTGCGGACAATAGCAATCAGCCCCAGCATTTT.

This clonotype has a count of ten or more. The chain joins TRBV27 to TRBJ2-3; D uncertain. CDR1 and CDR2 from the germline V gene are MNHEY and SMNVEV (reference sequence). V was clipped by 4 bases and J by 3 bases, with 11 bases between them. CDR3 size: 14 residues. CDR3 DNA sequence: TGTGCCAGCAGTTCCACCCACGGGACAGATACGCAGTATTTT. As protein: CASSSTHGTDTQYF.

The table lists this clonotype with many counts. The chain recombines TRBV27 with TRBJ2-3; D ambiguous. V dropped 6 bases and J dropped 5 bases, with 15 bases sitting between them. This CDR3 contains 14 residues. Looked up from germline, CDR1 is MNHEY and CDR2 is SMNVEV (reference sequence). The DNA for the CDR3 is TGTGCCAGCAGCAACCTTACGCCCGGAGATACGCAGTATTTT. It is translated as CASSNLTPGDTQYF.

The V gene is TRBV19, the J gene TRBJ2-3; no firm D call. The germline gives CDR1 LNHDA, CDR2 SQIVND (reference sequence). V lost 3 bases, J lost 9 bases, and 16 bases lay in between. The CDR3 contains 14 residues. The CDR3: CASSMGRIYETQYF. Written as DNA, the CDR3 is TGTGCCAGTAGTATGGGTCGAATTTATGAAACGCAGTATTTT.

Many counts were recorded for this clonotype. The chain joins TRBV28 to TRBJ1-5; D unresolved. V was trimmed by 6 bases and J by 2 bases, leaving 17 bases between them. The CDR3 covers 16 residues. Germline CDR1 MDHEN, CDR2 SYDVKM. The CDR3 sequence is CASSPEGGLGNQPQHF. CDR3 bases: TGTGCCAGCAGCCCCGAGGGAGGGTTGGGCAATCAGCCCCAGCATTTT.

In DNA, the CDR3 is TGTGCCAGCAGTTCTTTTGGGGGAGGGCAGGGCTACGAGCAGTACTTC. Protein sequence: CASSSFGGGQGYEQYF. The gene calls are TRBV28 and TRBJ2-7; 7 nucleotides agree with TRBD2. Germline CDR1 reads MDHEN; CDR2 reads SYDVKM. With V trimmed by 4 bases and J by 3 bases, 12 bases remained unmatched. This CDR3 region has 16 residues.